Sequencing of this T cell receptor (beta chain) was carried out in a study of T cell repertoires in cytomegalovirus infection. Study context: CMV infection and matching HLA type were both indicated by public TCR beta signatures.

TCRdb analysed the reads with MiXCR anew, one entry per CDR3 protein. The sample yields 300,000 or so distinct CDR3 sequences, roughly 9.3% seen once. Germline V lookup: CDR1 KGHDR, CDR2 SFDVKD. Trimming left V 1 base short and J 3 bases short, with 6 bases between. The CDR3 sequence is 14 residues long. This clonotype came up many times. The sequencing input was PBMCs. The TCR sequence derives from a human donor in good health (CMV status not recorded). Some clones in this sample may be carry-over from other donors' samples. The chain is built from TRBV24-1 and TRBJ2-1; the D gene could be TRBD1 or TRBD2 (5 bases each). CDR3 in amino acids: CATSDFGGYNEQFF. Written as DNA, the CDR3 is TGTGCCACCAGTGATTTTGGGGGCTACAATGAGCAGTTCTTC.